These 30 T cell receptor beta chains were all obtained from the same sample, sequenced in a study of cytomegalovirus exposure and HLA in healthy donors. PCR involved 60 Vbeta and 13 Jbeta primers. This table comes from immunoSEQ multiplex PCR, and its TCRdb copy is limited to in-frame clones, with some not included. The sample has about 130,000 clones, over 65% seen once. The sample was PBMCs. The receptor set was obtained from a man aged 45 to 65 in good health and CMV-seronegative.

CDR3 protein: CASSRQGARSPLHF. CDR3 in DNA: TGTGCCAGCAGTCGACAGGGGGCAAGATCACCCCTCCACTTT. The chain is built from TRBV6-5 and TRBJ1-6; 10 nucleotides align to TRBD1. Germline CDR1 MNHEY, CDR2 SVGAGI. V lost 5 bases, J lost 10 bases, and 5 bases stayed unmatched. The CDR3 covers 14 residues.

Only one count was recorded for this clone. This chain connects TRBV5-8 to TRBJ1-6, with D maybe TRBD1 (5 bases). The germline V gene encodes CDR1 SGHTS and CDR2 YDEGEE. CDR3 length: 14 residues. The V end lost 1 base, the J end lost 10 bases, and 12 bases lay between the germline ends. This chain's CDR3 is CASSLSQGSSPLHF. In DNA form, the CDR3 reads TGTGCCAGCAGCTTGAGTCAGGGAAGCTCACCCCTCCACTTT.

The chain combines TRBV4-2 with TRBJ1-6; 8 nucleotides agree with TRBD1. Germline CDR1 and CDR2: LGHNA and YNFKEQ. The trim removed 1 base at V and 9 bases at J, leaving 5 bases unmatched. The CDR3 is 15 amino acids. The CDR3 sequence: CASSQAKDRVSPLHF. The CDR3 DNA follows: TGTGCCAGCAGCCAAGCCAAGGACAGGGTTTCACCCCTCCACTTT.

J is TRBJ2-7 and V is TRBV5-1; 12 nucleotides line up with TRBD2. Trimming removed 5 bases from V and 3 bases from J; junction bases left unmatched: 0. CDR3 length: 13 amino acids. Per the germline V gene, CDR1 is SGHRS and CDR2 is YFSETQ. This CDR3 is CASRLAGGYEQYV. The DNA of the CDR3 is TGCGCCAGCAGACTAGCGGGGGGCTACGAGCAGTACGTC.

The chain is built from TRBV2 and TRBJ2-7; 7 bases line up with TRBD2. CDR3 length: 12 amino acids. The ends lost 8 bases at V and 3 bases at J; junction bases unmatched: 4. Germline V CDR1 and CDR2: SNHLY, FYNNEI. The CDR3 DNA follows: TGTGCCAGCCTCGGGACTAACTACGAGCAGTACTTC. It specifies CASLGTNYEQYF.

The V and J genes are TRBV29-1 and TRBJ1-1, with 9 bases matching TRBD1. Germline V gene lookup returns CDR1 SQVTM and CDR2 ANQGSEA. The V gene end was trimmed by 4 bases and the J gene end by 8 bases; junction bases not matched to a gene: 2. The CDR3 loop spans 11 amino acids. CDR3 sequence reads: CSVGTGAEAFF. CDR3 in DNA: TGCAGCGTTGGGACAGGGGCAGAAGCTTTCTTT.

This clone was seen a handful of times. The chain couples TRBV7-7 to TRBJ2-2, with a possible D match to TRBD1 (6 bases). V dropped 5 bases and J dropped 0 bases, with 7 bases sitting between them. The CDR3 runs to 14 residues. Germline V lookup: CDR1 SSHAT, CDR2 FNYEAQ (reference sequence). The CDR3 spells CASSDRSNTGELFF. CDR3 coding DNA: TGTGCCAGCAGCGACAGGTCGAACACCGGGGAGCTGTTTTTT.

The chain carries TRBV6-1 and TRBJ1-1; D remains ambiguous. The V end was cut by 8 bases, the J end by 3 bases, with 13 bases between. This CDR3 has 13 residues. CDR1 is MNHNS, CDR2 SASEGT, per germline. CDR3 sequence: CASRYQSDTEAFF. DNA of the CDR3: TGTGCCAGCCGATACCAAAGCGACACTGAAGCTTTCTTT.

This chain connects TRBV5-1 to TRBJ1-6; TRBD1 is a possible D gene (5 bases). Deletions cut 3 bases from V and 0 bases from J, with 10 bases between. Germline CDR1 and CDR2: SGHRS and YFSETQ. CDR3 length equals 16 residues. This chain's CDR3 is CASSWATVSYNSPLHF. The CDR3, as DNA: TGCGCCAGCAGCTGGGCGACAGTCTCCTATAATTCACCCCTCCACTTT.

The chain couples TRBV10-1 to TRBJ2-1; 10 nucleotides agree with TRBD1. The CDR3 totals 18 residues. After removal of 6 bases from V and 2 bases from J, the junction contained 13 bases not matched to a gene. Per the germline V gene, CDR1 is WNHNN and CDR2 is SYGVQD (reference sequence). This chain's CDR3 is CASRRQGACGGTYNEQFF. The CDR3 DNA reads as TGCGCCAGCAGGCGACAGGGGGCATGCGGGGGGACCTACAATGAGCAGTTCTTC.

This chain joins TRBV2 and TRBJ1-6; no reliable D call. CDR3 length: 16 residues. The germline gives CDR1 SNHLY, CDR2 FYNNEI. Trimming pared 5 bases from V and 5 bases from J, leaving 16 bases between. The DNA for the CDR3 is TGTGCCAGCAGTCCCAACCCCGGAGCCAATAATTCACCCCTCCACTTT. Amino acids: CASSPNPGANNSPLHF. Based on the CDR3 plus reference TRBV2 and TRBJ1-6, the full variable domain is EPEVTQTPSHQVTQMGQEVILRCVPISNHLYFYWYRQILGQKVEFLVSFYNNEISEKSEIFDDQFSVERPDGSNFTLKIRSTKLEDSAMYFCASSPNPGANNSPLHFGNGTRLTVT.

This clone was found a few times. The rearrangement links TRBV28 to TRBJ1-4; D unresolved. Germline CDR1 and CDR2: MDHEN and SYDVKM. V was clipped by 2 bases and J by 8 bases, with 12 bases between them. The CDR3 is 14 amino acids. The DNA of the CDR3 is TGTGCCAGCAGTTTACCGGGGTCTAGGGAAAAACTGTTTTTT. As protein: CASSLPGSREKLFF.

The chain carries TRBV7-9 and TRBJ1-2, with D maybe TRBD1 (6 bases). Germline CDR1 SEHNR, CDR2 FQNEAQ (reference sequence). The CDR3 sequence is 14 residues long. The germline V and J ends were trimmed by 4 bases and 6 bases, with 15 bases remaining between them. The CDR3 DNA is TGTGCCAGCAGCTGGTCGTCACAGGGAGATGGCTACACCTTC. Translation: CASSWSSQGDGYTF.

This chain uses TRBV6-5 with TRBJ1-5; D is ambiguous. Looked up from germline, CDR1 is MNHEY and CDR2 is SVGAGI. The ends were cut back, 7 bases at V and 5 bases at J, with 18 bases in the middle. The length of the CDR3 is 15 residues. This CDR3 reads CASIEQRDTYQPQHF. CDR3 DNA sequence: TGTGCCAGCATAGAGCAGAGGGATACGTATCAGCCCCAGCATTTT.

This clone was detected only a few times. V gene TRBV5-1 combines with J gene TRBJ2-5, with 7 bases matching TRBD2. This CDR3 region has 16 residues. The ends lost 1 base at V and 2 bases at J; junction bases unmatched: 8. Germline CDR1 SGHRS, CDR2 YFSETQ. DNA for the CDR3: TGCGCCAGCAGCTTGTATTGGGGGGGTATTCAAGAGACCCAGTACTTC. This translates into CASSLYWGGIQETQYF.

This clone occurred a few times. The chain is built from TRBV7-9 and TRBJ2-2, with 9 bases fitting TRBD1. CDR3 size: 19 residues. CDR1 and CDR2 from the germline V gene are SEHNR and FQNEAQ (reference sequence). V trimming: 3 bases; J trimming: 6 bases; junction bases outside the gene matches: 17. The DNA of the CDR3 is TGTGCCAGCAGCTTGGGACAGGGCTACGTAGAGAACAAGGCCGGGGAGCTGTTTTTT. This encodes CASSLGQGYVENKAGELFF.

Concerning this clone itself: At one boundary the junction diverges from the germline segment, which might be a read error. V is TRBV6-1 and J is TRBJ1-2; D gene ambiguous. The CDR3 loop spans 15 amino acids. Germline V gives CDR1 MNHNS, CDR2 SASEGT. Written as DNA, the CDR3 is TGTGCGAGCAGTGACTGGGAGGCGTTGAACTATGGCTACACCTTC. It yields the protein CASSDWEALNYGYTF.

The J gene is TRBJ2-3, the V gene TRBV19; perhaps TRBD1 as D (6 bases). The germline V gene has CDR1 LNHDA and CDR2 SQIVND (reference sequence). The CDR3 is 15 residues long. Trimming stripped 4 bases from V and 0 bases from J, with 11 bases between. CDR3 sequence: CASSTEGVSTDTQYF. The CDR3 DNA is TGTGCCAGTAGTACCGAGGGGGTTAGCACAGATACGCAGTATTTT.

This rearrangement joins TRBV7-9 to TRBJ2-7; TRBD1 agrees at 12 bases. The CDR3 sequence is 17 residues long. CDR1 is SEHNR and CDR2 is FQNEAQ in the germline V gene (reference sequence). V lost 4 bases to trimming and J lost 7 bases; unmatched junction nucleotides: 14. In nucleotides, the CDR3 is TGTGCCAGCAGCTCGCCCCTCCAGGGACAGGGGGCGCGAGAGCAGTACTTC. It specifies CASSSPLQGQGAREQYF.

A remark on this clone: The sample contains more than one DNA sequence encoding this CDR3. The J gene is TRBJ1-1, the V gene TRBV5-1; D may be TRBD1 (5 bases). Trimming pared 4 bases from V and 6 bases from J, leaving 10 bases between. Germline assignment: CDR1 SGHRS and CDR2 YFSETQ. The CDR3 loop spans 12 amino acids. Here the CDR3 reads CASSPQGAEAFF. The CDR3 DNA follows: TGCGCCAGCAGCCCCCAGGGCGCTGAAGCTTTCTTT.

This clone showed up just a few times. The chain combines TRBV7-6 with TRBJ2-7; the D gene is possibly TRBD1 (5 bases). Germline CDR1 reads SGHVS; CDR2 reads FNYEAQ. The V and J ends lost 2 bases and 5 bases respectively, with 19 bases between them. The CDR3 has 16 amino acids. The CDR3 DNA sequence: TGTGCCAGCAGCTTACGGCCGCAGGGTTTGGTGGACGAGCAGTACGTC. Translating gives CASSLRPQGLVDEQYV.

The rearrangement links TRBV4-1 to TRBJ2-3; TRBD1 aligns across 7 bases. From germline, CDR1 is MGHRA and CDR2 YSYEKL. Unmatched junction bases numbered 7, after V lost 0 bases and J lost 1 base. The CDR3 runs to 17 residues. CDR3 in amino acids: CASSQEWTTGGTDTQYF. The DNA of the CDR3 is TGCGCCAGCAGCCAAGAGTGGACCACAGGGGGCACAGATACGCAGTATTTT.

V usage is TRBV5-8 and J usage is TRBJ2-5; 7 bases line up with TRBD1. There are 15 residues in the CDR3. V shed 2 bases and J 5 bases; nucleotides not matched to a gene: 9. Germline CDR1 is SGHTS and CDR2 is YDEGEE. The CDR3 sequence is CASSLQGQRGETQYF. As DNA, the CDR3 is TGTGCCAGCAGCTTACAGGGGCAGAGGGGGGAGACCCAGTACTTC.

This chain uses TRBV5-4 with TRBJ1-2; TRBD1 is a possible D gene (6 bases). Trimming removed 2 bases at V and 7 bases at J, with 12 bases between. The CDR3 totals 13 residues. The germline V gene encodes CDR1 SGHNT and CDR2 YYREEE (reference sequence). The CDR3 bases are TGTGCCAGCAGCTTCGGACAGACACCTGGCTACACCTTC. Its protein product is CASSFGQTPGYTF. The entire variable domain, with the rest obtained from reference TRBV5-4 and TRBJ1-2, is as follows: ETGVTQSPTHLIKTRGQQVTLRCSSQSGHNTVSWYQQALGQGPQFIFQYYREEENGRGNFPPRFSGLQFPNYSSELNVNALELDDSALYLCASSFGQTPGYTFGSGTRLTVV.

The chain uses TRBV11-2 and TRBJ1-3; no definite D call. V lost 3 bases and J 0 bases, leaving 9 bases between the germline ends. The CDR3 loop spans 15 amino acids. Germline CDR1 reads SGHAT; CDR2 reads FQNNGV. The CDR3 region is CASSLALFSGNTIYF. The DNA of the CDR3 is TGTGCCAGCAGCTTGGCTCTCTTCTCTGGAAACACCATATATTTT.

The chain carries TRBV18 and TRBJ2-5, with D possibly matching TRBD2 (6 bases). Trimming left V 3 bases short and J 5 bases short, with 13 bases between. CDR1 KGHSH and CDR2 LQKENI come from the germline V gene. This CDR3 region has 14 residues. The CDR3 DNA is TGTGCCAGCTCACCCAGACTAGTTTCGGAGACCCAGTACTTC. It yields the protein CASSPRLVSETQYF.

The chain employs TRBV5-4 and TRBJ1-6, with TRBD1 as a possible D gene (5 bases). CDR3 length equals 16 residues. Trimming removed 1 base at V and 9 bases at J, with 17 bases between. Germline CDR1 is SGHNT and CDR2 is YYREEE (reference sequence). The CDR3 nucleotides are TGTGCCAGCAGCTTGAGGTTCGGGACTTCTCCTTCACCCCTCCACTTT. Translation: CASSLRFGTSPSPLHF. The full variable domain, in which reference TRBV5-4 and TRBJ1-6 provide the parts outside the CDR3, is ETGVTQSPTHLIKTRGQQVTLRCSSQSGHNTVSWYQQALGQGPQFIFQYYREEENGRGNFPPRFSGLQFPNYSSELNVNALELDDSALYLCASSLRFGTSPSPLHFGNGTRLTVT.

V is TRBV5-5 and J is TRBJ2-2; D may be TRBD1 (5 bases). The CDR3 runs to 14 residues. Germline V gene lookup returns CDR1 SGHKS and CDR2 YYEKEE (reference sequence). V lost 0 bases, J lost 4 bases, and 7 bases lay in between. The CDR3: CASSLGQPTGELFF. CDR3 coding DNA: TGTGCCAGCAGCTTGGGACAGCCCACCGGGGAGCTGTTTTTT.

V usage is TRBV9 and J usage is TRBJ2-2; a weak D match, TRBD1 (5 bases). In germline, CDR1 is SGDLS, CDR2 YYNGEE. V gave up 2 bases and J gave up 4 bases, with 12 bases separating them. CDR3 size: 15 residues. CDR3 amino acids: CASSVGRSSTGELFF. CDR3 sequence (DNA): TGTGCCAGCAGCGTGGGGCGGTCTAGCACCGGGGAGCTGTTTTTT.

The rearrangement uses TRBV11-3 and TRBJ2-2; tentatively, D is TRBD2 (5 bases). Trimming removed 6 bases from V and 4 bases from J, with 9 bases in between. From germline, CDR1 is SGHNT and CDR2 YENEEA. This CDR3 is built from 13 residues. CDR3 nucleotides: TGTGCCAGCAGTTTGGCGGGCACCGGGGAGCTGTTTTTT. It is translated as CASSLAGTGELFF.